These 20 T cell receptor beta chains share one sample of origin, sequenced in a study of blood T cell repertoires in COVID-19. Sequencing was performed with immunoSEQ multiplex PCR; in TCRdb, only in-frame clones are kept and a portion is missing. The sample has 70,000 or so clones, about 83% seen once. The sequenced material came from peripheral blood. Receptors originate from a woman over 75 with acute or convalescent COVID-19.

The chain joins TRBV24-1 to TRBJ2-5, with D perhaps matching TRBD2 (7 bases). The germline V gene has CDR1 KGHDR and CDR2 SFDVKD. V was pared by 2 bases and J by 5 bases, with 11 bases between. The CDR3 totals 14 residues. The CDR3 DNA sequence: TGTGCCACCAGTGATTGGGGGGGCGGTGAGACCCAGTACTTC. Amino acid sequence: CATSDWGGGETQYF.

The rearrangement joins TRBV19 to TRBJ2-5; 7 nucleotides align to TRBD1. The V segment lost 2 bases and the J segment 1 base; nucleotides outside the gene matches: 4. The germline V gene has CDR1 LNHDA and CDR2 SQIVND (reference sequence). The CDR3 has 15 residues. CDR3 bases: TGTGCCAGTAGTATAAAGGGGGCCGTCCAAGAGACCCAGTACTTC. The encoded protein is CASSIKGAVQETQYF.

J is TRBJ2-1 and V is TRBV14; 12 bases fit TRBD2. The CDR3 runs 16 residues. J gave up 3 bases and V 3 bases, and 3 bases lay outside the gene matches. Germline assignment: CDR1 SGHDN and CDR2 FVKESK. This CDR3 is CASSQVTSGSYNEQFF. The CDR3 DNA sequence: TGTGCCAGCAGCCAGGTGACTAGCGGGAGCTACAATGAGCAGTTCTTC.

The chain links TRBV27 to TRBJ1-2, with 9 positions matching TRBD1. V was clipped by 5 bases and J by 8 bases; unmatched bases: 6. Germline assignment: CDR1 MNHEY and CDR2 SMNVEV (reference sequence). The CDR3 spans 13 residues. The CDR3 region has the DNA TGTGCCAGCAGTACCGGGACAGGGTGGGGCTACACCTTC. It yields the protein CASSTGTGWGYTF.

The J gene is TRBJ1-6, the V gene TRBV10-3; TRBD1 agrees at 9 bases. Germline CDR1 and CDR2: ENHRY and SYGVKD. CDR3 size: 14 residues. J gave up 18 bases and V 8 bases, and 17 bases lay outside the gene matches. The CDR3 DNA follows: TGTGCCATCTCCGAGGACAGGGGACTACCCATGCGCCACTTT. Amino acids: CAISEDRGLPMRHF.

V usage is TRBV24-1 and J usage is TRBJ2-1; TRBD2 aligns across 8 bases. CDR3 size: 19 residues. The V gene's germline CDR1 is KGHDR and CDR2 SFDVKD. V lost 5 bases to trimming and J lost 0 bases; unmatched junction nucleotides: 14. In nucleotides, the CDR3 is TGTGCCACCAGTGTTCCCGGGTCTAGCGGGCTTAGCTCCTACAATGAGCAGTTCTTC. This sequence encodes CATSVPGSSGLSSYNEQFF.

The J gene is TRBJ1-2, the V gene TRBV20-1, with D possibly matching TRBD1 (5 bases). The germline V gene has CDR1 DFQATT and CDR2 SNEGSKA (reference sequence). The CDR3 covers 10 residues. In nucleotides, the CDR3 is TGCGCATTAGGGGCCCATGGCTACACCTTC. Translating it yields CALGAHGYTF.

The CDR3 spells CASSLESGRGVQQYF. The CDR3 region has the DNA TGTGCCAGCAGCTTAGAAAGCGGGAGGGGGGTTCAGCAGTACTTC. The rearrangement links TRBV11-2 to TRBJ2-7; 10 bases are a match to TRBD2. CDR1 SGHAT and CDR2 FQNNGV come from the germline V gene. CDR3 length equals 15 residues. Germline trimming cut 0 bases from V and 8 bases from J; bases unmatched to any gene: 7.

V is TRBV28 and J is TRBJ1-6; D is undetermined. Deletions cut 3 bases from V and 9 bases from J, with 12 bases between. Germline V CDR1 and CDR2: MDHEN, SYDVKM. The CDR3 extends over 14 amino acids. This CDR3 is CASSLGPLGSPLHF. For the CDR3, the DNA is TGTGCCAGCAGTTTGGGCCCGCTGGGTTCACCCCTCCACTTT. Combining the CDR3 with reference TRBV28 and TRBJ1-6 gives the whole variable domain DVKVTQSSRYLVKRTGEKVFLECVQDMDHENMFWYRQDPGLGLRLIYFSYDVKMKEKGDIPEGYSVSREKKERFSLILESASTNQTSMYLCASSLGPLGSPLHFGNGTRLTVT.

The chain couples TRBV27 to TRBJ1-2, with TRBD1 as a possible D gene (6 bases). V was clipped by 1 base and J by 6 bases, with 18 bases between them. The length of the CDR3 is 16 residues. CDR1 is MNHEY, CDR2 SMNVEV, per germline (reference sequence). DNA for the CDR3: TGTGCCAGCAGTTTATTTCGAGGGGGTGGGAATAATGGCTACACCTTC. It yields the protein CASSLFRGGGNNGYTF.

V is TRBV9 and J is TRBJ2-1; TRBD2 is a possible D gene (5 bases). Germline values: CDR1 SGDLS, CDR2 YYNGEE. The CDR3 has 17 residues. The V and J ends lost 0 bases and 1 base respectively, with 14 bases between them. CDR3 protein: CASSVALTGKSYNEQFF. The CDR3 bases are TGTGCCAGCAGCGTAGCTTTAACGGGGAAGTCCTACAATGAGCAGTTCTTC. Combining the CDR3 with reference TRBV9 and TRBJ2-1 gives the whole variable domain DSGVTQTPKHLITATGQRVTLRCSPRSGDLSVYWYQQSLDQGLQFLIQYYNGEERAKGNILERFSAQQFPDLHSELNLSSLELGDSALYFCASSVALTGKSYNEQFFGPGTRLTVL.

The genes are TRBV7-9 and TRBJ1-4; D is possibly TRBD1 (5 bases). The CDR3 sequence is 15 residues long. V lost 1 base and J lost 3, with 9 bases in between. The germline V gene has CDR1 SEHNR and CDR2 FQNEAQ (reference sequence). The CDR3 sequence is CASSLEGEANEKLFF. The CDR3 DNA follows: TGTGCCAGCAGCTTAGAAGGGGAGGCTAATGAAAAACTGTTTTTT.

The V and J genes are TRBV30 and TRBJ2-2; 9 bases are a match to TRBD2. Germline V gene lookup returns CDR1 GTSNPN and CDR2 SVGIG (reference sequence). The CDR3 is made up of 15 amino acids. The J segment lost 5 bases and the V segment lost 2 bases, leaving 6 bases of the junction unmatched. The CDR3 DNA follows: TGTGCCTGGAGTCCCGTTAGCGGGAGAACCGGGGAGCTGTTTTTT. Translated: CAWSPVSGRTGELFF.

CDR3 bases: TGTGCCAGCAGTTTAGGGGACTATGGCTACACCTTC. Its protein product is CASSLGDYGYTF. The chain joins TRBV6-2 or TRBV6-3 to TRBJ1-2; the D gene is possibly TRBD1 (5 bases). The ends were cut back, 4 bases at V and 3 bases at J, with 6 bases in the middle. Germline CDR1 is MNHEY and CDR2 is SVGEGT. The CDR3 sequence is 12 residues long.

The chain couples TRBV2 to TRBJ1-4; D gene unclear. Trimming took 3 bases from V and 5 from J, leaving 7 bases between them. Germline values: CDR1 SNHLY, CDR2 FYNNEI. The CDR3 contains 13 residues. CDR3 loop: CASSDRTNEKLFF. The CDR3 DNA follows: TGTGCCAGCAGTGACAGAACGAATGAAAAACTGTTTTTT.

The gene calls are TRBV10-2 and TRBJ1-5; possible D gene TRBD1, 6 bases. The CDR3 length is 16 residues. The germline gives CDR1 WSHSY, CDR2 SAAADI. Trimming removed 5 bases at V and 1 base at J, with 15 bases between. This CDR3 is CASSSRDIISNQPQHF. The DNA of the CDR3 is TGCGCCAGCAGTTCCCGGGACATAATAAGCAATCAGCCCCAGCATTTT.

The rearrangement links TRBV11-3 to TRBJ2-1, with TRBD2 matching over 9 bases. V shed 3 bases, J shed 3 bases, and the junction held 3 bases outside the gene matches. Germline V gene sequence: CDR1 SGHNT, CDR2 YENEEA. This CDR3 contains 15 residues. The CDR3 nucleotides read TGTGCCAGCAGCTTGGGGACTAGCATCTACAATGAGCAGTTCTTC. Protein sequence: CASSLGTSIYNEQFF. Looking up the rest from reference TRBV11-3 and TRBJ2-1 gives the full variable domain: EAGVVQSPRYKIIEKKQPVAFWCNPISGHNTLYWYLQNLGQGPELLIRYENEEAVDDSQLPKDRFSAERLKGVDSTLKIQPAELGDSAVYLCASSLGTSIYNEQFFGPGTRLTVL.

The genes are TRBV5-1 and TRBJ1-3; 8 positions agree with TRBD1. The CDR3 runs 15 residues. Germline CDR1 is SGHRS and CDR2 is YFSETQ. Trimming took 3 bases from V and 0 from J; bases not matched to a gene: 2. In DNA form, the CDR3 reads TGCGCCAGCAGCTCGGGACAGGACTCTGGAAACACCATATATTTT. Its translation: CASSSGQDSGNTIYF.

The rearrangement uses TRBV5-1 and TRBJ2-2; D ambiguous. This CDR3 contains 15 residues. Germline CDR1 SGHRS, CDR2 YFSETQ. V was cut by 2 bases and J by 4 bases, with 12 bases left in between. The CDR3 sequence: CASSLNHPGTGELFF. CDR3 coding DNA: TGCGCCAGCAGCTTAAACCACCCGGGCACCGGGGAGCTGTTTTTT.

The CDR3 spells CASHFALPDIKTF. For the CDR3, the DNA is TGTGCCAGCCATTTCGCCCTCCCGGACATTAAAACCTTC. This chain uses TRBV18 with TRBJ1-2, with TRBD1 as a possible D gene (5 bases). The germline V gene has CDR1 KGHSH and CDR2 LQKENI. There are 13 residues in the CDR3. V gave up 8 bases and J gave up 14 bases, with 24 bases separating them.